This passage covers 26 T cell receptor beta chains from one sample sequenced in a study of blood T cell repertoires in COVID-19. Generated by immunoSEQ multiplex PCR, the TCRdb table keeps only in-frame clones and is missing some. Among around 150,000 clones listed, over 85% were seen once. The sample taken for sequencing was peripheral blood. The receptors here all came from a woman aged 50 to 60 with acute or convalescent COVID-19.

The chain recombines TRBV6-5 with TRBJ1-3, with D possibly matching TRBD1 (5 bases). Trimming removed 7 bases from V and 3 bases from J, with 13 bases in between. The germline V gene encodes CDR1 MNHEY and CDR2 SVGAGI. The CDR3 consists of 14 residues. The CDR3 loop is CASTPGGGGNTIYF. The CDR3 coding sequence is TGTGCCAGCACTCCGGGGGGTGGTGGAAACACCATATATTTT.

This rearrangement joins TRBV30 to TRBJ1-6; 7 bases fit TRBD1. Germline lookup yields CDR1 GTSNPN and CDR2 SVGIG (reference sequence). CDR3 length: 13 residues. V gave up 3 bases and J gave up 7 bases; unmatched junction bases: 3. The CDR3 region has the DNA TGTGCCTGGAGGGGGACAGAAAATTCACCCCTCCACTTT. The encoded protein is CAWRGTENSPLHF.

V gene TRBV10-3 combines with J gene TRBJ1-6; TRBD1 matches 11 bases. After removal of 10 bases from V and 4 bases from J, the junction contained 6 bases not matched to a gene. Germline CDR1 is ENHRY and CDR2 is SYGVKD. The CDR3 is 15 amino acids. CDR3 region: CATLGTGGYNSPLHF. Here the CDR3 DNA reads TGTGCCACCCTGGGGACAGGGGGGTATAATTCACCCCTCCACTTT.

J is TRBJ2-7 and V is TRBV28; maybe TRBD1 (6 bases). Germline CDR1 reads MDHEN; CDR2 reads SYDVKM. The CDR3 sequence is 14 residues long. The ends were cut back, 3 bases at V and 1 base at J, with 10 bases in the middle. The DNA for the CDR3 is TGTGCCAGCAGTTTTTACGACAGGTCCTACGAGCAGTACTTC. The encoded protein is CASSFYDRSYEQYF.

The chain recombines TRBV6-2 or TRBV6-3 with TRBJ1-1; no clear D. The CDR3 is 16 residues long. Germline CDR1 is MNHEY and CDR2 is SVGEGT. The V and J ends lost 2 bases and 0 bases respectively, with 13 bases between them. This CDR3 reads CASSYRAQLMNTEAFF. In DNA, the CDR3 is TGTGCCAGCAGTTACCGAGCACAGCTCATGAACACTGAAGCTTTCTTT.

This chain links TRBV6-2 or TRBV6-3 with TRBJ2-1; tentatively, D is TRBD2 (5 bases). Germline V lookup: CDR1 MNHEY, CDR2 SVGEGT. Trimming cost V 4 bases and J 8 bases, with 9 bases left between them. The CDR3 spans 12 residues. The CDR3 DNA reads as TGTGCCAGCAGTTTTCGGGGTCATGAGCAGTTCTTC. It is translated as CASSFRGHEQFF.

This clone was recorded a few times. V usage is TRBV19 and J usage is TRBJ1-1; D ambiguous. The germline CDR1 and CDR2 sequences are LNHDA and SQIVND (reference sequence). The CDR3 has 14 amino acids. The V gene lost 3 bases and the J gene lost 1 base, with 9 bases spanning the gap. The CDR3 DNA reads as TGTGCCAGTAGTATTGCGGTAGGGAACACTGAAGCTTTCTTT. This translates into CASSIAVGNTEAFF.

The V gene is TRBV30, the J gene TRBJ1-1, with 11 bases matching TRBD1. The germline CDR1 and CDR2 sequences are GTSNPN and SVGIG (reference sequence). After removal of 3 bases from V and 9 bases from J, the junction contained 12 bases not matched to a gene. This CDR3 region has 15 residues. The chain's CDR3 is CAWSHKGTGGGKAFF. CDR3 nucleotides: TGTGCCTGGAGCCATAAGGGGACAGGGGGAGGGAAAGCTTTCTTT.

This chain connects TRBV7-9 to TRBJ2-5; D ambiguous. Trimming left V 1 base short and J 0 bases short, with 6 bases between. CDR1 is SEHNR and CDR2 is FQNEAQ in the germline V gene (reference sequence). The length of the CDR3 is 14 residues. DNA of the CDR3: TGTGCCAGCAGCTTAGGCGAGTACCAAGAGACCCAGTACTTC. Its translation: CASSLGEYQETQYF.

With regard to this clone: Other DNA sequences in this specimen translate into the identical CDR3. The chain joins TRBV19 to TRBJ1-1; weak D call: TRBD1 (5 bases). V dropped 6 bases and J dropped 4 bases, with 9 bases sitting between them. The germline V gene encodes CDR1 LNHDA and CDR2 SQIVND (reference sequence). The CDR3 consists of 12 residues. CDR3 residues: CASSNTGTEAFF. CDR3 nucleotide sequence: TGTGCCAGTAGCAATACAGGCACTGAAGCTTTCTTT.

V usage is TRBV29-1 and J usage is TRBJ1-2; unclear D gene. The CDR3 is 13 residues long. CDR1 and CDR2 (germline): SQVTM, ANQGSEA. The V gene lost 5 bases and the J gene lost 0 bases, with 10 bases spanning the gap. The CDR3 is CSVPGVTNYGYTF. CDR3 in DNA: TGCAGCGTTCCGGGAGTTACTAACTATGGCTACACCTTC.

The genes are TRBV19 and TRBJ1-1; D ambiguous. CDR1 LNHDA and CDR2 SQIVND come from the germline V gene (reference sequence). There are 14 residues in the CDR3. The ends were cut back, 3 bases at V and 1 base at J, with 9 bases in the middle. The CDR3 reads CASSMVQPNTEAFF. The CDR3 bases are TGTGCCAGTAGTATGGTACAGCCGAACACTGAAGCTTTCTTT.

Here the CDR3 DNA reads TGTGCCAGCAGTTTAGGCGAGTATGGCTACACCTTC. This sequence encodes CASSLGEYGYTF. The rearrangement links TRBV12-3 or TRBV12-4 to TRBJ1-2; D ambiguous. V gave up 1 base and J gave up 5 bases, with 5 bases separating them. The CDR3 totals 12 residues.

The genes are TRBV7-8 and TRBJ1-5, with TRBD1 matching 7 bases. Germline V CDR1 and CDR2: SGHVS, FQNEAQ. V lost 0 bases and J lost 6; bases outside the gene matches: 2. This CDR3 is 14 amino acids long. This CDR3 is CASSLAAGGQPQHF. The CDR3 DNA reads TGTGCCAGCAGCTTAGCGGCAGGGGGTCAGCCCCAGCATTTT.

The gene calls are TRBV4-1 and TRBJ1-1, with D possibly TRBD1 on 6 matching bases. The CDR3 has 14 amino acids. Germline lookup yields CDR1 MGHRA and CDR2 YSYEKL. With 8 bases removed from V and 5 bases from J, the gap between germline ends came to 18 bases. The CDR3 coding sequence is TGCGCCAGCCGATCACCGGGACAAGTAACTGAAGCTTTCTTT. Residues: CASRSPGQVTEAFF.

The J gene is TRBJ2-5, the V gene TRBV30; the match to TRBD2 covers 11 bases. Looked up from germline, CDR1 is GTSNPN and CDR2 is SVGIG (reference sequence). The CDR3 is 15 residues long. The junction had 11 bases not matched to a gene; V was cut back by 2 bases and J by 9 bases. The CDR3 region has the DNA TGTGCCTGGAGTTCGTCTAGCGGGAGGTCGGTGGCCCAGTACTTC. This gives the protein CAWSSSSGRSVAQYF.

The CDR3 coding sequence is TGTGCCAGCAGCCAAGCCCCCAGACAGGGCCCCTATGGCTACACCTTC. Protein product: CASSQAPRQGPYGYTF. This chain joins TRBV14 and TRBJ1-2; TRBD1 agrees at 7 bases. This CDR3 has 16 residues. Germline CDR1 SGHDN, CDR2 FVKESK. Germline trimming cut 1 base from V and 4 bases from J; bases unmatched to any gene: 9.

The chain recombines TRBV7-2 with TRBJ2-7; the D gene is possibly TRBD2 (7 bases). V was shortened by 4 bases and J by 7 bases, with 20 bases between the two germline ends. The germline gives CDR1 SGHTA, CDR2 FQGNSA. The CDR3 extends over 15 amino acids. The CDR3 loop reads CASSSRGEGPGEQYF. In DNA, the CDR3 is TGTGCCAGCAGCTCTAGGGGGGAGGGGCCAGGGGAGCAGTACTTC.

The CDR3 DNA reads TGTGCCATCAGTGCTGGCGGGGCGAGCACAGATACGCAGTATTTT. This encodes CAISAGGASTDTQYF. The chain combines TRBV10-3 with TRBJ2-3; perhaps TRBD2 as D (6 bases). Germline V gene lookup returns CDR1 ENHRY and CDR2 SYGVKD. There are 15 residues in the CDR3. V lost 4 bases, J lost 0 bases, and 11 bases lay in between.

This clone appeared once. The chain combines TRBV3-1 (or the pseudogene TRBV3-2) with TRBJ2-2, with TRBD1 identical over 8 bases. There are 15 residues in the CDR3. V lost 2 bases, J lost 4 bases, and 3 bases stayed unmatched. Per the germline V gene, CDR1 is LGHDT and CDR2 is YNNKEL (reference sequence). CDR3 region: CASSQLQGVTGELFF. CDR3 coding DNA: TGTGCCAGCAGCCAATTACAGGGGGTCACCGGGGAGCTGTTTTTT.

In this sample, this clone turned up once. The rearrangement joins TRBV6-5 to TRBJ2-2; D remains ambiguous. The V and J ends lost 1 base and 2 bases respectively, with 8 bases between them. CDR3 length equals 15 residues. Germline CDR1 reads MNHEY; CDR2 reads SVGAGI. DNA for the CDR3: TGTGCCAGCAGTTACTTCACACGAAACACCGGGGAGCTGTTTTTT. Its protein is CASSYFTRNTGELFF.

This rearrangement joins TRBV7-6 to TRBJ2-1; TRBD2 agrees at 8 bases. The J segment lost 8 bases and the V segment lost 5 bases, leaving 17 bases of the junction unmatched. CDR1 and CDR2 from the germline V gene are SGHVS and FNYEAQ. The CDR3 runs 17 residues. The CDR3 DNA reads TGTGCCAGCAGCCCCCGAACCGGGACTAGGAGGATCGATGAGCAGTTCTTC. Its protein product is CASSPRTGTRRIDEQFF.

CDR3 DNA: TGTGCCAGCTCACCACCAGGGGGCTCAAATCAGCCCCAGCATTTT. This gives the protein CASSPPGGSNQPQHF. V and J are TRBV18 and TRBJ1-5; TRBD1 matches 7 bases. Losses at the gene ends were 0 bases for V and 4 bases for J; bases not matched to a gene: 3. Germline V lookup: CDR1 KGHSH, CDR2 LQKENI. The CDR3 consists of 15 residues.

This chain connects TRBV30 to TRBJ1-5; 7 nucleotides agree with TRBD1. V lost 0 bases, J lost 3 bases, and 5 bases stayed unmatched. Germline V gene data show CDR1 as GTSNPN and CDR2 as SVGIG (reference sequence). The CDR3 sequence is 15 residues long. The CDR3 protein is CAWSVSGQDNQPQHF. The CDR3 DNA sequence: TGTGCCTGGAGTGTAAGTGGACAGGACAATCAGCCCCAGCATTTT.

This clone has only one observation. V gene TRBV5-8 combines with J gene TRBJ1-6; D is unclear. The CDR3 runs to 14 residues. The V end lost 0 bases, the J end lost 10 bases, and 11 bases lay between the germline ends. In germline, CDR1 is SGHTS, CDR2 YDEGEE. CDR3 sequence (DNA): TGTGCCAGCAGCTTGGGGCTAGGAGGGTCACCCCTCCACTTT. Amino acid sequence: CASSLGLGGSPLHF.

The CDR3 coding sequence is TGTGCCATCAGTGGAAATAGGGGACAGGCTATTGAAGCTTTCTTT. This encodes CAISGNRGQAIEAFF. The chain joins TRBV10-3 to TRBJ1-1; 8 nucleotides match TRBD1. V trimming: 4 bases; J trimming: 7 bases; junction bases outside the gene matches: 11. Germline V gene lookup returns CDR1 ENHRY and CDR2 SYGVKD. The CDR3 is 15 residues long.